The source of this T cell receptor (beta chain) is a study of T-cell reconstitution after alpha-beta-depleted transplantation in children. Overall study results and limits: Several hundred expanded graft clones reportedly gave rise to the alpha-beta T cells present about two months after transplant. Diversity and T-cell counts at one year after transplant derived mostly from new T cells. Surviving recipient cells, namely T cells and thymic progenitors, were the source of high day-60 TCRbeta diversity in some patients.

Unique molecular identifiers were used to barcode this TCRbeta library. Using its own MiXCR run on the PCR reads, TCRdb lists one record per CDR3 protein. This sample has fewer than 550,000 distinct CDR3 sequences, with over 10% found just once. This clonotype was seen repeatedly, ten times or more. Its antigen is not known. V was pared by 3 bases and J by 5 bases, with 9 bases of the junction left unmatched. From germline, CDR1 is LGHNA and CDR2 YNFKEQ. The CDR3 extends over 15 amino acids. Sequencing used PBMCs, mostly from graft donor cells, obtained 180 days after TCRalphabeta/CD19-depleted stem cell transplant. The rearrangement links TRBV4-2 to TRBJ2-5; TRBD1 matches 7 bases. The clonotype comes from a female patient aged 2-15 years who had a stem cell transplant for aplastic anemia, so the T cells may come from the graft donor. The CDR3: CASSHLGQVQETQYF. The CDR3 nucleotides read TGTGCCAGCAGCCACCTCGGACAGGTCCAGGAGACCCAGTACTTC.